A selection of T cell receptor beta chains follows, all from one sample in a study of CD8 T cells in Susac syndrome. TCRdb redid the calling of the immunoSEQ multiplex PCR reads with MiXCR, one entry per CDR3 protein. The sample holds about 110,000 distinct CDR3 sequences; around 94% are singletons and the top ten take around 0.4%. Input material: CD8+ T cells from PBMCs. The receptors derive from a human donor with Susac syndrome. Both conserved end residues are part of each CDR3. A D gene is named only where the DNA matches it firmly. Only part of the rows carry a size: once, few, many, or a class if the clone is expanded.

abundance	v_gene	d_gene	j_gene	CDR3nt	CDR3aa
NA	TRBV7-6	NA	TRBJ2-3	TGTGCCAGCAGCCCCGAGGGAGACTTCACAGATACGCAGTATTTT	CASSPEGDFTDTQYF
few	TRBV29-1	TRBD1	TRBJ2-1	TGCAGCGTTGAAGATGAGGGGGCCTCCTACAATGAGCAGTTCTTC	CSVEDEGASYNEQFF
once	TRBV21-1	NA	TRBJ1-2	TGTGCCAGCAGCAAAGGTGAACGGACAGGGGGCGCCCCCTTCTATGGCTACACCTTC	CASSKGERTGGAPFYGYTF
NA	TRBV5-4	NA	TRBJ2-2	TGTGCCAGCAGCTTCCACAACACCGGGGAGCTGTTTTTT	CASSFHNTGELFF
NA	TRBV4-2	TRBD2	TRBJ2-2	TGTGCCAGCGGGGGGGGGATCGGGACTTCCACCCCCGGCGGGGAGCTGTTTTTT	CASGGGIGTSTPGGELFF
NA	TRBV29-1	NA	TRBJ2-1	TGCAGCGTTGAGGGTCCGACTGAGGGGAGGGAGCAGTTCTTC	CSVEGPTEGREQFF
NA	TRBV25-1	NA	TRBJ2-7	TGTGCCAGCGGGACCACCCGGGAGCAGTACTTC	CASGTTREQYF
few	TRBV6-5	NA	TRBJ2-5	TGTGCCAGCAGTTACTCGGAGACCCAGTACTTC	CASSYSETQYF
NA	TRBV20-1	NA	TRBJ1-1	TGCAGTGCTAGAAGTCCGGATTACACTGAAGCTTTCTTT	CSARSPDYTEAFF
NA	TRBV15	NA	TRBJ2-2	TGTGCCACCAGCAACTATCGGACAGAGAACACCGGGGAGCTGTTTTTT	CATSNYRTENTGELFF
NA	TRBV12-3/TRBV12-4	NA	TRBJ2-5	TGTGCCAGCAGTTTCTGGTCAATACAGGGTTTAGAGACCCAGTACTTC	CASSFWSIQGLETQYF
NA	TRBV20-1	NA	TRBJ2-1	TGCAGTGCTAGGCGGACTATCCACTACAATGAGCAGTTCTTC	CSARRTIHYNEQFF
NA	TRBV4-3	NA	TRBJ1-5	TGCGCCAGCAGCCAAGACCAGGGACCTAATCAGCCCCAGCATTTT	CASSQDQGPNQPQHF